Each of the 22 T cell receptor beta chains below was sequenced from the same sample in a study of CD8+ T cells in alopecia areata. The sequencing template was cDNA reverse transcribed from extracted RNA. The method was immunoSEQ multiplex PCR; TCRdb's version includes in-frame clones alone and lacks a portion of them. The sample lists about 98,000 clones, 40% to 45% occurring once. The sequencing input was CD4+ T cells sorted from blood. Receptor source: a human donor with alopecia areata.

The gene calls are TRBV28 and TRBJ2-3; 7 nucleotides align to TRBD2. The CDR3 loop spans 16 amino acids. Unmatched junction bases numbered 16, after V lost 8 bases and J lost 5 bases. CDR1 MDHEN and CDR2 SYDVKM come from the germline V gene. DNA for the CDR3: TGTGCCAGCTGCCGTCGACTAGCACCGGAGGGAGATACGCAGTATTTT. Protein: CASCRRLAPEGDTQYF.

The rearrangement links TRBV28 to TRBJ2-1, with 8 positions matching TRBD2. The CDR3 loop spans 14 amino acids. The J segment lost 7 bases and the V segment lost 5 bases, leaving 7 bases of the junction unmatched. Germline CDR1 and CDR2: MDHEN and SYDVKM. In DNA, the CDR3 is TGTGCCAGCAGTATCGGGGGGGCCGGAAATGAGCAGTTCTTC. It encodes CASSIGGAGNEQFF.

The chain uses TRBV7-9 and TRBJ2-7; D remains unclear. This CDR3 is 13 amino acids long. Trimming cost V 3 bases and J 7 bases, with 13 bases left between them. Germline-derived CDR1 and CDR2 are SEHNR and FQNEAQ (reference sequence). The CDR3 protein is CASSFGTVGEQYF. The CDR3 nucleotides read TGTGCCAGCAGCTTTGGTACAGTCGGAGAGCAGTACTTC.

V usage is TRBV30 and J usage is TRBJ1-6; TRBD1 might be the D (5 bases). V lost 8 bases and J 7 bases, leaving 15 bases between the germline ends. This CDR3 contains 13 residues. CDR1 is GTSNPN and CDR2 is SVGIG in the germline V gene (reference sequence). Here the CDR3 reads CAGGQGANSPLHF. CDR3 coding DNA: TGTGCCGGAGGGCAGGGTGCGAATTCACCCCTCCACTTT.

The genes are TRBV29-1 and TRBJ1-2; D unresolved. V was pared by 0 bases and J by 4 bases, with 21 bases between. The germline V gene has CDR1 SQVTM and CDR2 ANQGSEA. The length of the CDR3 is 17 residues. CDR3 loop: CSVEDPPPGSVFYGYTF. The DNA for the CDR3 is TGCAGCGTTGAAGACCCCCCCCCAGGATCGGTTTTCTATGGCTACACCTTC.

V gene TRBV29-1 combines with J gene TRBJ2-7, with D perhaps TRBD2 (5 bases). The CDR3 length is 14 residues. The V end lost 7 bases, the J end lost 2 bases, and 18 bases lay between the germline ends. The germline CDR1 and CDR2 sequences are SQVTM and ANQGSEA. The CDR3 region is CSARRVRLTYEQYF. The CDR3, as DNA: TGCAGCGCCCGGCGGGTCCGACTTACCTACGAGCAGTACTTC.

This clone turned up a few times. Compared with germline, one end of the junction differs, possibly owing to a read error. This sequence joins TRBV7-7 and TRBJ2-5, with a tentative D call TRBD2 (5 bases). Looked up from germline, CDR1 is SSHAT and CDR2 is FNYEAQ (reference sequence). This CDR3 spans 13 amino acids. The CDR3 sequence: CASSLETGRTQYF. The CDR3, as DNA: TGTGCTAGCAGCTTAGAGACGGGGAGGACCCAGTACTTC.

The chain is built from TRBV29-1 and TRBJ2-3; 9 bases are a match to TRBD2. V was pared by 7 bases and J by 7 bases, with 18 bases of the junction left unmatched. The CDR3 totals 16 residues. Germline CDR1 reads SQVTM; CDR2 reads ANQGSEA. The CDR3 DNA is TGCAGCGCCCCGGGGGACGAGCGGGGGGCCCCAAATACGCAGTATTTT. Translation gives CSAPGDERGAPNTQYF.

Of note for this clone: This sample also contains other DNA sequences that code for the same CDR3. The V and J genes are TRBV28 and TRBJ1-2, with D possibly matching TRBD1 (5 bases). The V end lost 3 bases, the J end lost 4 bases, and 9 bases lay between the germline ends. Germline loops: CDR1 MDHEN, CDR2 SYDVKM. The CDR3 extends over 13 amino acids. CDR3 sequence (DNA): TGTGCCAGCAGTTTGGGGGGGATCTATGGCTACACCTTC. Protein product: CASSLGGIYGYTF.

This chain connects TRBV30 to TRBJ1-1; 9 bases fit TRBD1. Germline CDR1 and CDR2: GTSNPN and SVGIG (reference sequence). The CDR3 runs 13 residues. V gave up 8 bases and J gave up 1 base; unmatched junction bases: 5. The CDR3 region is CASDRGRNTEAFF. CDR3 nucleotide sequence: TGTGCCAGTGACAGGGGGAGGAACACTGAAGCTTTCTTT. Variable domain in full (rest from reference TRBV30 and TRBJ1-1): SQTIHQWPATLVQPVGSPLSLECTVEGTSNPNLYWYRQAAGRGLQLLFYSVGIGQISSEVPQNLSASRPQDRQFILSSKKLLLSDSGFYLCASDRGRNTEAFFGQGTRLTVV.

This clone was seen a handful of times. The DNA of the CDR3 is TGTGCCAGCAGTTTGAGACAGGGGAAGAGGAACACTGAAGCTTTCTTT. Translating it yields CASSLRQGKRNTEAFF. V is TRBV28 and J is TRBJ1-1, with 8 bases identical to TRBD1. Germline trimming cut 3 bases from V and 1 base from J; bases unmatched to any gene: 7. In germline, CDR1 is MDHEN, CDR2 SYDVKM. The CDR3 sequence is 16 residues long.

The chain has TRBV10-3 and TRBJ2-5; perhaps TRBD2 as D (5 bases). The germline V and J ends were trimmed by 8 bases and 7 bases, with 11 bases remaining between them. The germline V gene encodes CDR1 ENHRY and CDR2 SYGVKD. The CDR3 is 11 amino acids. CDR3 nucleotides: TGTGCCATCCGCGGGCCGGGGACCCAGTACTTC. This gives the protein CAIRGPGTQYF.

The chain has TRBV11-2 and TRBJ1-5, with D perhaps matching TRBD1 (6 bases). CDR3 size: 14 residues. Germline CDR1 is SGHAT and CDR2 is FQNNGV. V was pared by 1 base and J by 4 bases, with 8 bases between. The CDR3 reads CASSLGTANQPQHF. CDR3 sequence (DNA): TGTGCCAGCAGCTTAGGGACAGCAAATCAGCCCCAGCATTTT.

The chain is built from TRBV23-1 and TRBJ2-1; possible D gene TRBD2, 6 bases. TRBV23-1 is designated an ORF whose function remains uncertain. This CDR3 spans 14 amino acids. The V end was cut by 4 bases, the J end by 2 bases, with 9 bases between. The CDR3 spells CASSPWRAYNEQFF. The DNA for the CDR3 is TGCGCCAGCAGTCCCTGGAGGGCCTACAATGAGCAGTTCTTC.

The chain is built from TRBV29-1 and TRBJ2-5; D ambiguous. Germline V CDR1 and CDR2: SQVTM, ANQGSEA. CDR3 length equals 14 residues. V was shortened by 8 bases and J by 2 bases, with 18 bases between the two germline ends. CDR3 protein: CSSGMGGGQETQYF. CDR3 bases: TGCAGCTCAGGAATGGGCGGTGGGCAAGAGACCCAGTACTTC.

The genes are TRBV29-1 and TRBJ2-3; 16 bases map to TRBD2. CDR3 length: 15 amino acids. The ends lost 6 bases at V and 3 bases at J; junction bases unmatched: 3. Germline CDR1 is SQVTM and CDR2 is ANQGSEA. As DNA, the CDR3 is TGCAGCGTGGGACTAGCGGGGGGGCCGACAGATACGCAGTATTTT. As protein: CSVGLAGGPTDTQYF.

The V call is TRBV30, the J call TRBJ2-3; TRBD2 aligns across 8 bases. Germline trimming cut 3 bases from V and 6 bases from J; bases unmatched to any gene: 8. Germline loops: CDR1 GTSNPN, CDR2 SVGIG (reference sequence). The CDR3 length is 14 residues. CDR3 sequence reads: CAWRGGREVDTQYF. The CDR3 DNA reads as TGTGCCTGGAGAGGAGGGCGGGAGGTCGATACGCAGTATTTT.

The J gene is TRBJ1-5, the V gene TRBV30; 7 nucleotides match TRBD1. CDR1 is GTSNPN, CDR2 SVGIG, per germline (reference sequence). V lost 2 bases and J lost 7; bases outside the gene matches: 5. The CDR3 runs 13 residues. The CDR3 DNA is TGTGCCTGGAGTAACAGGGGAGGCCAGCCCCAGCATTTT. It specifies CAWSNRGGQPQHF.

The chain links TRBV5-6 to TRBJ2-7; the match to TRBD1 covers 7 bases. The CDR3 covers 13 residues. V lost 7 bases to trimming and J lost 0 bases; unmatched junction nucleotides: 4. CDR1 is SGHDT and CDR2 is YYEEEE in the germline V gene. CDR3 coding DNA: TGTGCCAGCCCCGGGACAGCCTCCTACGAGCAGTACTTC. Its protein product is CASPGTASYEQYF.

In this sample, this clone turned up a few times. The CDR3 DNA reads TGTGCCAGCAGCTTGGAACTAGCGGGAGGTTACGAGCAGTACTTC. Amino acids: CASSLELAGGYEQYF. The V gene is TRBV5-4, the J gene TRBJ2-7; TRBD2 agrees at 12 bases. The CDR3 has 15 amino acids. Trimming cost V 0 bases and J 4 bases; bases outside gene matches: 2. Per the germline V gene, CDR1 is SGHNT and CDR2 is YYREEE (reference sequence).

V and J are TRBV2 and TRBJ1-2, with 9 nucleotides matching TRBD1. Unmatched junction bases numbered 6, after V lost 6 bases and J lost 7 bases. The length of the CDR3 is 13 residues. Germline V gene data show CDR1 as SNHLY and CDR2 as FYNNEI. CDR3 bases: TGTGCCAGCAGATTGGGACAGGGAGGTGGCTACACCTTC. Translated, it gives CASRLGQGGGYTF.

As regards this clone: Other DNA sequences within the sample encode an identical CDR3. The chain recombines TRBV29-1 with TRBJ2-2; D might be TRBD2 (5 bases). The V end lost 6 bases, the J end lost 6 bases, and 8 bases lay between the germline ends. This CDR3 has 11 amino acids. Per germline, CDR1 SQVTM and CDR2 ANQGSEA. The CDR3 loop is CSVGVSGELFF. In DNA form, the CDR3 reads TGCAGCGTCGGGGTCTCCGGGGAGCTGTTTTTT.